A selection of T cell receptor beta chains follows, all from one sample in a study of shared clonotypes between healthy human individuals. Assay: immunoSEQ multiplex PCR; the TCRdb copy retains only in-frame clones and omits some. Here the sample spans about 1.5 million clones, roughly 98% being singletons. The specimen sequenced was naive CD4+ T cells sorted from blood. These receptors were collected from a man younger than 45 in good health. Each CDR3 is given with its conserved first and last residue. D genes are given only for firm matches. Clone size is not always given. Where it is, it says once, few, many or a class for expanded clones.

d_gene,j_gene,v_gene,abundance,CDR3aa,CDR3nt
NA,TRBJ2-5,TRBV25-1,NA,CATGGSGLSKQTQYF,TGTGCCACTGGGGGGTCGGGCCTATCCAAACAGACCCAGTACTTC
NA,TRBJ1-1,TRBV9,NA,CASSAISGPQAFF,TGTGCCAGCAGCGCCATTTCCGGGCCCCAAGCTTTCTTT
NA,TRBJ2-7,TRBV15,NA,CATSRDRDDEQYF,TGTGCCACCAGCAGAGATAGGGACGACGAGCAGTACTTC
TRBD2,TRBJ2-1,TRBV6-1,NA,CASRASGPYNEQFF,TGTGCCAGCAGGGCTAGCGGGCCGTACAATGAGCAGTTCTTC
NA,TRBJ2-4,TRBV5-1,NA,CASSAGDSWYF,TGCGCCAGCAGCGCGGGGGACAGCTGGTACTTC
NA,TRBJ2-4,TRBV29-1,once,CSVEPLAKNIQYF,TGCAGCGTTGAACCTCTAGCCAAAAACATTCAGTACTTC
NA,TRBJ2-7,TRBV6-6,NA,CASSPTRGAHYEQYF,TGTGCCAGCTCCCCAACCCGGGGGGCGCACTACGAGCAGTACTTC
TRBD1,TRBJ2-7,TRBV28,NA,CASTETGGQGYEQYF,TGTGCCAGCACCGAGACAGGGGGGCAAGGCTACGAGCAGTACTTC
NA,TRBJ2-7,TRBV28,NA,CASSLSGANSYEQYF,TGTGCCAGCAGTTTATCAGGGGCGAACTCCTACGAGCAGTACTTC
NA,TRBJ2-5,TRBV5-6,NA,CASSPTRQETQYF,TGTGCCAGCAGCCCCACCAGACAAGAGACCCAGTACTTC
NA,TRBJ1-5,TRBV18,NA,CASSPGAGANSPQHF,TGTGCCAGCTCACCAGGGGCAGGGGCCAATTCGCCCCAGCATTTT
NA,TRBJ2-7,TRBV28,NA,CATRAGVYEQYF,TGTGCCACCAGGGCCGGAGTATACGAGCAGTACTTC
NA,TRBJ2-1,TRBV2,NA,CASKVEVRHNEQFF,TGTGCCAGCAAGGTGGAAGTTCGGCACAATGAGCAGTTCTTC
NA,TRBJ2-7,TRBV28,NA,CASMVAREQYF,TGTGCCAGCATGGTCGCTAGAGAGCAGTACTTC
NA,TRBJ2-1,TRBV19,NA,CASQRGGEQFF,TGTGCCAGCCAAAGGGGGGGTGAGCAGTTCTTC
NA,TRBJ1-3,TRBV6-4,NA,CASSDSIGQGSGNTIYF,TGTGCCAGCAGTGACTCGATAGGGCAGGGCTCTGGAAACACCATATATTTT
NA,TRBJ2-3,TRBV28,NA,CASSSPWEYSTDTQYF,TGTGCCAGCAGTTCCCCCTGGGAATACTCCACAGATACGCAGTATTTT
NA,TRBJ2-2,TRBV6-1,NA,CASMVDPSVGGELFF,TGTGCCAGCATGGTCGACCCCTCCGTGGGCGGGGAGCTGTTTTTT
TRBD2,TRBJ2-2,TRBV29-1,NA,CSVEQREPGGTGELFF,TGCAGCGTTGAACAGCGGGAGCCTGGGGGCACCGGGGAGCTGTTTTTT
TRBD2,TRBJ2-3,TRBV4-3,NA,CASSQAPLAGITDTQYF,TGCGCCAGCAGCCAAGCGCCACTAGCGGGTATCACAGATACGCAGTATTTT
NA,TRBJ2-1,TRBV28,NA,CASSQPSEQFF,TGTGCCAGCAGTCAACCTTCTGAGCAGTTCTTC
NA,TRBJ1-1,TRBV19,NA,CASSLKMNTEAFF,TGTGCCAGTAGTCTCAAGATGAACACTGAAGCTTTCTTT
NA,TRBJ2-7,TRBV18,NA,CASSPSLSNEQYF,TGTGCCAGCTCACCGTCCCTTTCGAACGAGCAGTACTTC
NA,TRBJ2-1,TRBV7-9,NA,CASSLGRIPTYNEQFF,TGTGCCAGCAGCTTAGGGAGGATTCCTACCTACAATGAGCAGTTCTTC
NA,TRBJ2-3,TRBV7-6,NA,CASSRREGPDTQYF,TGTGCCAGCAGCCGCCGCGAGGGGCCAGATACGCAGTATTTT
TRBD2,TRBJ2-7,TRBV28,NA,CASRLAGGPGYF,TGTGCCAGCAGACTAGCGGGAGGGCCAGGGTACTTC
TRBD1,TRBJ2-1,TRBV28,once,CASSRIRDRAYEQFF,TGTGCCAGCAGCCGAATCCGTGACAGGGCCTATGAGCAGTTCTTC
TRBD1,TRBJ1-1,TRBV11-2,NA,CASSLGAGTGARNTEAFF,TGTGCCAGCAGCTTAGGGGCCGGGACAGGGGCCAGGAACACTGAAGCTTTCTTT
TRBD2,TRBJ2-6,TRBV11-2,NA,CASSSRGGSGANVLTF,TGTGCCAGCAGCTCTCGCGGGGGCTCTGGGGCCAACGTCCTGACTTTC
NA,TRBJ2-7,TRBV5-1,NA,CASSLVDPRMGEQYF,TGCGCCAGCAGCTTGGTTGACCCGAGGATGGGGGAGCAGTACTTC
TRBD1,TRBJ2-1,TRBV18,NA,CASSLFPPGTGASGEQFF,TGTGCCAGCTCCCTCTTCCCCCCCGGGACAGGGGCTTCGGGTGAGCAGTTCTTC
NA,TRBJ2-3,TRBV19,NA,CASSPLGVDTQYF,TGTGCCAGTAGTCCCCTCGGGGTAGATACGCAGTATTTT
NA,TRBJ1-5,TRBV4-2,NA,CASSQELAPRERNQPQHF,TGTGCCAGCAGCCAAGAACTAGCACCCAGAGAAAGGAATCAGCCCCAGCATTTT
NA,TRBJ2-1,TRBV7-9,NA,CASSLALASYNEQFF,TGTGCCAGCAGCTTAGCCCTAGCGTCGTACAATGAGCAGTTCTTC
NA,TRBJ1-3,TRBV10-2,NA,CASSEQAGNTIYF,TGCGCCAGCAGTGAGCAGGCTGGAAACACCATATATTTT
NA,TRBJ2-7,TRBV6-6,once,CASSYSVGGYEQYF,TGTGCCAGCAGTTACTCGGTGGGGGGCTACGAGCAGTACTTC
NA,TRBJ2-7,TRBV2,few,CASSEFPGAVEQYF,TGTGCCAGCAGTGAATTCCCAGGGGCCGTCGAGCAGTACTTC
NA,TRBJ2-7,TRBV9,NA,CASSDGTGRPIEQYF,TGTGCCAGCAGCGACGGTACCGGCAGGCCCATCGAGCAGTACTTC
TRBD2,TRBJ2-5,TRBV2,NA,CATSKGPSGSKTQYF,TGTGCCACCTCAAAGGGGCCTAGCGGGAGTAAGACCCAGTACTTC
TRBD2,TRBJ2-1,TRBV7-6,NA,CASRPGLGTRKYNEQFF,TGTGCCAGCAGGCCAGGACTTGGGACTAGAAAATACAATGAGCAGTTCTTC
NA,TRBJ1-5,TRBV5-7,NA,CASSLLLSRGGCNQPQHF,TGTGCCAGCAGCTTGTTATTGTCACGGGGAGGGTGCAATCAGCCCCAGCATTTT
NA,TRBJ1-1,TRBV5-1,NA,CASSIWENTEAFF,TGCGCCAGCAGCATTTGGGAGAACACTGAAGCTTTCTTT
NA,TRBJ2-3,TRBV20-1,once,CSALTVDTQYF,TGCAGTGCTCTGACTGTAGATACGCAGTATTTT
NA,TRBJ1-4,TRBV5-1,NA,CASSLVARVTTNEKLFF,TGCGCCAGCAGCTTGGTGGCCAGGGTAACCACTAATGAAAAACTGTTTTTT
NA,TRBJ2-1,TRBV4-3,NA,CASSPSFSSYNEQFF,TGCGCCAGCAGCCCTAGCTTTAGCTCCTACAATGAGCAGTTCTTC